The 30 T cell receptor beta chains presented below share a single source sample, sequenced in a study of blood T cells in healthy people across ages. Primed by a sample-barcoded 5' primer and a J-beta primer mix, a second PCR proceeded for about 7 to 11 cycles. TCRdb redid the calling of the 5' RACE reads with MiXCR, one entry per CDR3 protein. This sample yields about a million distinct CDR3 sequences, of which roughly half are seen a single time; 20% to 25% belongs to the top ten. Sequencing was carried out using blood. These TCRs come from a woman in her fifties or sixties in good health.

J is TRBJ2-3 and V is TRBV13; D call uncertain. From germline, CDR1 is PRHDT and CDR2 FYEKMQ (reference sequence). CDR3 length: 12 amino acids. V dropped 4 bases and J dropped 5 bases, with 7 bases sitting between them. In DNA form, the CDR3 reads TGTGCCAGCAGCTCCACTAAAGATACGCAGTATTTT. Translating it yields CASSSTKDTQYF.

This clonotype showed up many times. This chain joins TRBV6-1 and TRBJ1-2; D is unresolved. The V gene lost 3 bases and the J gene lost 1 base, with 6 bases spanning the gap. Germline V CDR1 and CDR2: MNHNS, SASEGT. This CDR3 has 13 residues. CDR3 bases: TGTGCCAGCAGTGAGCAGCTTAACTATGGCTACACCTTC. This codes for CASSEQLNYGYTF.

This clonotype came up a few times. The rearrangement joins TRBV3-1 to TRBJ2-4; D may correspond to TRBD1 or TRBD2 (5 bases each). The CDR3 sequence is 17 residues long. The V end lost 3 bases, the J end lost 5 bases, and 20 bases lay between the germline ends. From germline, CDR1 is LGHDT and CDR2 YNNKEL (reference sequence). The CDR3 region has the DNA TGTGCCAGCAGCCATAGAACAATCTGGGGGACCCAAAACATTCAGTACTTC. It yields the protein CASSHRTIWGTQNIQYF.

This clonotype was seen only once. The rearrangement uses TRBV10-3 and TRBJ2-5, with 7 nucleotides matching TRBD1. The DNA matches TRBJ2-7 better at its end, which makes the J call doubtful. This CDR3 comprises 14 residues. Germline CDR1 is ENHRY and CDR2 is SYGVKD. CDR3 nucleotides: TGTGCCATCAATAACAGGGGTGAGAGGTACGAGCAGTACTTC. This encodes CAINNRGERYEQYF.

The V gene is TRBV3-1, the J gene TRBJ2-5, with TRBD1 matching 7 bases. From germline, CDR1 is LGHDT and CDR2 YNNKEL (reference sequence). This CDR3 has 15 amino acids. Unmatched junction bases numbered 8, after V lost 5 bases and J lost 2 bases. This CDR3 is CASSSGGSLQETQYF. CDR3 bases: TGTGCCAGCAGCTCAGGGGGAAGTTTACAAGAGACCCAGTACTTC.

The genes are TRBV5-1 and TRBJ2-4; possible D gene TRBD1, 6 bases. The V end lost 0 bases, the J end lost 7 bases, and 11 bases lay between the germline ends. The CDR3 loop spans 14 amino acids. Germline V gene lookup returns CDR1 SGHRS and CDR2 YFSETQ. The CDR3 region has the DNA TGCGCCAGCAGCTTGGCAGGGGCGTTGAACATTCAGTACTTC. This translates into CASSLAGALNIQYF.

Only a few counts were recorded for this clonotype. The chain employs TRBV29-1 and TRBJ2-2; 11 nucleotides align to TRBD2. Germline trimming cut 4 bases from V and 3 bases from J; bases unmatched to any gene: 4. This CDR3 spans 15 amino acids. Germline CDR1 and CDR2: SQVTM and ANQGSEA. Written as DNA, the CDR3 is TGCAGCGTTGGTAGCGGGAGGGGTTACACCGGGGAGCTGTTTTTT. Translated: CSVGSGRGYTGELFF.

This sequence joins TRBV11-2 and TRBJ2-7, with D tentatively TRBD1 (6 bases). CDR1 and CDR2 from the germline V gene are SGHAT and FQNNGV. The CDR3 runs to 16 residues. V was cut by 1 base and J by 5 bases, with 18 bases left in between. DNA for the CDR3: TGTGCCAGCAGCTTAGGCCTATTGGGGGCGAGGGACGAGCAGTACTTC. It translates to CASSLGLLGARDEQYF.

This clonotype was seen a handful of times. J is TRBJ1-5 and V is TRBV7-2; D is ambiguous. Germline V gives CDR1 SGHTA, CDR2 FQGNSA. This CDR3 has 12 amino acids. Trimming took off 3 bases at V and 4 bases at J, with 4 bases between the two ends. This CDR3 is CASSLINQPQHF. As DNA, the CDR3 is TGTGCCAGCAGCTTGATTAATCAGCCCCAGCATTTT.

V gene TRBV4-1 combines with J gene TRBJ2-7; 8 bases fit TRBD1. J was trimmed by 11 bases and V by 1 base; bases with no gene match: 7. Germline CDR1 reads MGHRA; CDR2 reads YSYEKL. The CDR3 has 13 amino acids. The chain's CDR3 is CASSQVEGTGEYF. The DNA of the CDR3 is TGCGCCAGCAGCCAAGTAGAGGGGACAGGAGAGTACTTC.

In the case of this clonotype: One end of the junction fails to match germline, which may point to a read error. The genes are TRBV12-3 or TRBV12-4 and TRBJ2-1; D gene ambiguous. The CDR3 loop spans 14 amino acids. This CDR3 is CASTMKTIDNEQFF. The CDR3 coding sequence is TGTGCTAGCACCATGAAGACCATCGACAATGAGCAGTTCTTC.

The chain is built from TRBV20-1 and TRBJ2-7, with 8 bases identical to TRBD1. Per the germline V gene, CDR1 is DFQATT and CDR2 is SNEGSKA (reference sequence). The CDR3 consists of 12 residues. The junction had 7 bases not matched to a gene; V was cut back by 5 bases and J by 7 bases. CDR3 sequence: CSAVDRGNEQYF. DNA of the CDR3: TGCAGTGCTGTCGACAGGGGCAATGAGCAGTACTTC.

The chain couples TRBV18 to TRBJ2-7, with a weak D call TRBD1 (6 bases). Between the trimmed V and J ends, which lost 3 bases and 7 bases, there was a span of 19 bases. CDR1 KGHSH and CDR2 LQKENI come from the germline V gene. The CDR3 totals 15 residues. The CDR3 region is CASSPDRPFNNEQYF. The DNA for the CDR3 is TGTGCCAGCTCACCCGACAGGCCCTTTAACAATGAGCAGTACTTC.

The chain recombines TRBV28 with TRBJ2-7, with 8 bases that match TRBD1. The V gene end was trimmed by 4 bases and the J gene end by 9 bases; junction bases not matched to a gene: 5. Germline V gene data show CDR1 as MDHEN and CDR2 as SYDVKM. This CDR3 region has 12 residues. DNA of the CDR3: TGTGCCAGCAGTTCCAGGGGGCTAAGGCAGTACTTC. Its protein product is CASSSRGLRQYF.

This rearrangement joins TRBV7-9 to TRBJ1-2; maybe TRBD1 (6 bases). V was clipped by 5 bases and J by 7 bases, with 20 bases between them. The CDR3 consists of 15 residues. Germline V gene sequence: CDR1 SEHNR, CDR2 FQNEAQ (reference sequence). CDR3 protein: CASSESDSAPAGYTF. The CDR3, as DNA: TGTGCCAGCAGCGAGTCGGACAGCGCCCCGGCTGGCTACACCTTC.

In this sample, this clonotype turned up a few times. The chain joins TRBV28 to TRBJ1-1; D is uncertain. V lost 2 bases to trimming and J lost 0 bases, with 4 bases between them. The CDR3 is 13 amino acids. Germline V gene lookup returns CDR1 MDHEN and CDR2 SYDVKM. The CDR3 loop is CASSLPMNTEAFF. The DNA for the CDR3 is TGTGCCAGCAGTTTACCAATGAACACTGAAGCTTTCTTT.

This rearrangement joins TRBV27 to TRBJ2-1, with 8 bases matching TRBD2. J lost 5 bases, V lost 4 bases, and 10 bases had no gene match. In germline, CDR1 is MNHEY, CDR2 SMNVEV (reference sequence). The CDR3 is made up of 16 amino acids. CDR3 protein: CASSSSAGVFDNEQFF. The CDR3 coding sequence is TGTGCCAGCAGTTCGTCAGCGGGAGTCTTTGACAATGAGCAGTTCTTC.

The chain is built from TRBV29-1 and TRBJ2-7; D is perhaps TRBD1 or TRBD2 (6 bases each). The CDR3 totals 14 residues. The V end was cut by 3 bases, the J end by 5 bases, with 17 bases between. CDR1 is SQVTM, CDR2 ANQGSEA, per germline. The CDR3 region has the DNA TGCAGCGTTGATAAGGGGGGCAACGGCCACGAGCAGTACTTC. Its translation is CSVDKGGNGHEQYF.

The V and J genes are TRBV6-2 or TRBV6-3 and TRBJ2-3, with D perhaps matching TRBD2 (5 bases). Germline CDR1 MNHEY, CDR2 SVGEGT. V lost 7 bases and J lost 1, with 18 bases in between. The CDR3 totals 16 residues. In DNA form, the CDR3 reads TGTGCCAGCATCTCCAGGAGAGGGCTAGGCACAGATACGCAGTATTTT. It codes for CASISRRGLGTDTQYF.

This clonotype was counted between two and nine times. V usage is TRBV3-1 and J usage is TRBJ1-1; 7 bases map to TRBD1. The CDR3 has 15 residues. The V gene's germline CDR1 is LGHDT and CDR2 YNNKEL (reference sequence). V trimming: 0 bases; J trimming: 10 bases; junction bases outside the gene matches: 11. The CDR3 DNA is TGTGCCAGCAGCCAAGATCTCGGGACAGTAAGGGGAGCTTTCTTT. Translation: CASSQDLGTVRGAFF.

This clonotype has just one count. The chain has TRBV12-3 or TRBV12-4 and TRBJ2-3; D possibly corresponds to TRBD1 (6 bases). This CDR3 comprises 15 residues. Trimming shortened V by 6 bases and J by 2 bases, and 15 bases separated the two germline ends. CDR3 in DNA: TGTGCCAGCAGCGCGGACAGTTTGAACACAGATACGCAGTATTTT. It yields the protein CASSADSLNTDTQYF.

In its sample, this clonotype was seen once. The chain links TRBV5-1 to TRBJ2-7, with D perhaps given as TRBD1 or TRBD2 (7 bases each). V was trimmed by 0 bases and J by 6 bases, leaving 19 bases between them. Germline V gives CDR1 SGHRS, CDR2 YFSETQ. The CDR3 contains 16 residues. CDR3 sequence reads: CASSLGNQGGAVEQYF. CDR3 coding DNA: TGCGCCAGCAGCTTGGGCAACCAGGGGGGGGCAGTCGAGCAGTACTTC.

This clonotype has a handful of counts. The chain carries TRBV29-1 and TRBJ2-3; TRBD2 matches 8 bases. V was pared by 7 bases and J by 0 bases, with 6 bases of the junction left unmatched. The germline gives CDR1 SQVTM, CDR2 ANQGSEA. CDR3 length: 14 amino acids. CDR3 bases: TGCAGCGCGGGACTAGGGGGGAGCACAGATACGCAGTATTTT. It is translated as CSAGLGGSTDTQYF.

This clonotype was recorded only once. The chain has TRBV4-1 and TRBJ2-3; 7 bases map to TRBD1. The CDR3 runs 17 residues. Unmatched junction bases numbered 11, after V lost 1 base and J lost 4 bases. Germline CDR1 MGHRA, CDR2 YSYEKL. Written as DNA, the CDR3 is TGCGCCAGCAGCCAAGTGAAAACAGGGGTTTTCGCAGATACGCAGTATTTT. Translation gives CASSQVKTGVFADTQYF.

This clonotype was counted a few times. The chain links TRBV2 to TRBJ2-6; TRBD1 matches 7 bases. CDR3 length: 17 amino acids. J gave up 0 bases and V 4 bases, and 6 bases lay outside the gene matches. Germline V lookup: CDR1 SNHLY, CDR2 FYNNEI. The CDR3 region is CASSGGQVNSGANVLTF. CDR3 bases: TGTGCCAGCAGTGGAGGACAGGTGAACTCTGGGGCCAACGTCCTGACTTTC.

V gene TRBV7-3 combines with J gene TRBJ2-5; D may match TRBD1 or TRBD2 (5 bases each). CDR1 and CDR2 from the germline V gene are SGHTA and FQGTGA. The ends were cut back, 5 bases at V and 2 bases at J, with 18 bases in the middle. CDR3 length equals 16 residues. The CDR3 coding sequence is TGTGCCAGCAGCCAGGGACGCTGGGACCTTCAAGAGACCCAGTACTTC. Residues: CASSQGRWDLQETQYF.

The table lists this clonotype with many counts. The chain links TRBV20-1 to TRBJ2-7; 8 bases fit TRBD2. CDR1 DFQATT and CDR2 SNEGSKA come from the germline V gene (reference sequence). This CDR3 spans 13 amino acids. The CDR3 coding sequence is TGCAGCGCACGAACTAGCGGCGCCTACGAGCAGTACTTC. This encodes CSARTSGAYEQYF.

This rearrangement joins TRBV4-1 to TRBJ2-5; D remains unclear. The last part of the DNA fits TRBJ2-7 better; the J call may be wrong. This CDR3 contains 13 residues. Germline CDR1 MGHRA, CDR2 YSYEKL. The CDR3 DNA reads TGCGCCAGCAGCCAAGATTACTCCGGCGAGCAGTACTTC. Translated, it gives CASSQDYSGEQYF.

This clonotype has at least ten counts. J is TRBJ2-3 and V is TRBV15; D uncertain. The germline V gene has CDR1 LNHNV and CDR2 YYDKDF (reference sequence). V was cut by 3 bases and J by 9 bases, with 13 bases left in between. CDR3 size: 13 residues. This chain's CDR3 is CATSRALAETQYF. CDR3 DNA: TGTGCCACCAGCAGGGCCCTTGCCGAAACGCAGTATTTT.

V usage is TRBV20-1 and J usage is TRBJ2-7; 7 bases agree with TRBD2. J was trimmed by 6 bases and V by 7 bases; bases with no gene match: 12. CDR3 length equals 13 residues. In germline, CDR1 is DFQATT, CDR2 SNEGSKA (reference sequence). CDR3 sequence: CSVTAAGIFEQYF. CDR3 DNA: TGCAGTGTAACCGCAGCGGGAATATTCGAGCAGTACTTC.